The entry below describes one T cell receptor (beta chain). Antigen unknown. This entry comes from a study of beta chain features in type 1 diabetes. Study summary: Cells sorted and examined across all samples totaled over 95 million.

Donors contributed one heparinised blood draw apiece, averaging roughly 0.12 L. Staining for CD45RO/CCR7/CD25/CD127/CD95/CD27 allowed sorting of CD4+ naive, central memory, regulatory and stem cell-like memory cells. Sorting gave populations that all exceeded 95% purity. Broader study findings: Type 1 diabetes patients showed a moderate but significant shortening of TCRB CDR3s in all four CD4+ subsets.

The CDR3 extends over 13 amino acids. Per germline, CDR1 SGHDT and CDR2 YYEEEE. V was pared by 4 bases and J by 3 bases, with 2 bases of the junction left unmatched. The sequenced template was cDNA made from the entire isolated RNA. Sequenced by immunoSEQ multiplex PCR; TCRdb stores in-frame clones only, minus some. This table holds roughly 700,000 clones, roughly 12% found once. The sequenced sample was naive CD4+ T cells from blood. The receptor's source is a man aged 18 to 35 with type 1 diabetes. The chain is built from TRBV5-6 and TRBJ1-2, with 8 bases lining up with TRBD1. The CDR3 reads CASSTTGDYGYTF. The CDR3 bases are TGTGCCAGCAGCACGACAGGGGACTATGGCTACACCTTC.